This T cell receptor beta chain was sequenced during a study of blood T cell repertoires in COVID-19 (dated by TCRdb to 2019 to 2021). With regard to the full study: Samples covering the acute and convalescent phases of COVID-19 were provided by collaborators in the United States, Italy and Spain. The prospective study material was composed of cDNA or gDNA derived from T cells, B-cell-depleted T cells, or PBMCs. Subjects who had been exposed to COVID-19, were actively infected with it, or had recovered from it provided the deeply sampled blood TCRbeta repertoires that made up the dataset. Nearly every sample came with metadata listing a de-identified subject ID, COVID-19 status, age in years and sex. The repertoires were made available in a free public database intended to serve as a resource for research on the immune response to SARS-CoV-2. The samples were drawn from the first 160 participants of the ongoing ImmuneRACE study and from 950 to 1,500 subjects provided by 6 global collaborators. Where available, HLA class I and class II types were obtained from metadata supplied by the sample provider rather than from assay-based typing. General conclusions and limits of the study: The amount of clinical and demographic metadata varied by source and participant and was provided uncurated.

TCRbeta CDR3 regions were amplified from genomic DNA by means of the immunoSEQ Assay, a bias-controlled multiplex PCR. Per the authors' processing: The number of nucleated cells in each sample was estimated from the amplification of reference gene primers within the assay. To quantify the absolute abundance of each unique TCRbeta CDR3 rearrangement, sequence reads were collapsed and filtered. For each sample, productive Simpson clonality was calculated as the square root of Simpson's diversity index over productive rearrangements. TCRdb mirrors the immuneACCESS table, restricted to in-frame sequences. Some clones are absent from its copies; in checked studies, under half trace to an unresolved V gene, and the reason for the others is unknown. That table furnishes V, J and clone size, whereas the DNA furnished D and trimming. Present in this sample are fewer than 350,000 clones, approximately 91% of which were seen just once. The biggest ten clones account for approximately 1% of the sample.

Enrolling through a virtual design, the prospective study's participants ranged in age from roughly 18 to 95 years and lived across 20 to 25 United States geographic areas. In the prospective study, participants were assigned to cohorts based on the clinical history participants reported in a screening survey and a study questionnaire. Exposed participants had been in contact with someone with a PCR-confirmed or clinician-diagnosed COVID-19 case within 2 weeks of study entry. Each participant in the prospective study had whole blood, serum and a nasopharyngeal or oropharyngeal swab collected by mobile phlebotomists. Over a roughly 2-month period, participants in the prospective study had the option of providing additional blood draws and questionnaires. Blood samples from the prospective study were shipped frozen or at room temperature prior to DNA extraction. V and J are truncated by 6 bases and 0 bases respectively, leaving an intervening sequence of 9 bases. Its CDR3 holds 13 amino acids, cysteine through phenylalanine. Of the read, only the CDR3 DNA is kept; its 39 bases are in frame from base 1. Sequences MNHEY (CDR1) and SVGAGI (CDR2) are obtained from the germline V gene.

With regard to this clone: Its antigen is currently not known. Base qualities are not provided; no much larger clone lies one nucleotide away.

The sequenced sample consisted of PBMCs or T cells enriched from blood (not recorded which). The source is a woman aged 30 to 39 who had been exposed to COVID-19. The receptor chain draws on TRBV6-5 and TRBJ2-7; the D gene lacks a confident call. The DNA sequence follows: TGTGCCAGCAGGCGGATCAGCTCCTACGAGCAGTACTTC. This encodes CASRRISSYEQYF.